This T cell receptor (beta chain) is from a study of cytomegalovirus exposure and HLA in healthy donors. The PCR was carried out with 60 Vbeta primers and 13 Jbeta primers. Produced via immunoSEQ multiplex PCR; TCRdb's table is partial and in-frame only. Of around 140,000 clones listed, roughly 80% are singletons. For this clone: The antigen is not known.

Trimming removed 7 bases from V and 0 bases from J; junction bases left unmatched: 3. This CDR3 comprises 14 residues. CDR1 is MNHEY, CDR2 SVGAGI, per germline. General study results and limits: For most TCR beta V segments, an earlier analysis put the productive rate at about 87% or about 30% of the time.

The TCR originated in a female donor in good health and CMV-seronegative. V usage is TRBV6-5 and J usage is TRBJ1-3, with 7 bases aligning to TRBD1. Sequences were obtained from PBMCs. CDR3 region: CASTWDSSGNTIYF. CDR3 DNA sequence: TGTGCCAGCACCTGGGACAGCTCTGGAAACACCATATATTTT.